This TCR beta chain was profiled in a study of Ad26.COV2.S vaccination and SARS-CoV-2 variants. As for the study in general: Ad26.COV2.S shots went into the muscle once or twice, 56 days apart.

Assay: immunoSEQ multiplex PCR; the TCRdb copy retains only in-frame clones and omits some. Here the sample spans about 240,000 clones, around nine tenths being singletons. The table lists this clone with a few counts. Its antigen is not identified. Study-wide findings and caveats: Spike-specific TCR breadth in vaccine recipients exceeded that seen in placebo recipients. There was reportedly substantial breadth in spike-specific CD8+ and CD4+ T cell responses after vaccination.

Described treatment: roughly 20 received Ad26.COV2.S at low or high dose, single or two shots; 5 received placebo; per-sample allocation not given. Samples were taken on day 63 after the first vaccine or placebo injection. The CDR3 is 14 amino acids. CDR1 SEHNR and CDR2 FQNEAQ come from the germline V gene (reference sequence). Trimming took 0 bases from V and 2 from J, leaving 5 bases between them. The sequences come from peripheral blood, collected in a trial of Ad26.COV2.S vaccine versus placebo. The TCR sequence derives from a person between 18 and 65 years old who received the Ad26.COV2.S COVID-19 vaccine or a placebo. V and J are TRBV7-9 and TRBJ1-5, with D possibly being TRBD1 (5 bases). CDR3 sequence: CASSLATGNQPQHF. The CDR3 DNA reads as TGTGCCAGCAGCTTAGCGACAGGCAATCAGCCCCAGCATTTT.